Sequencing of this TCR beta chain was carried out in a study of blood T cell repertoires in COVID-19. Study in general: PBMCs, B-cell-depleted T cells, or T cells provided the cDNA or gDNA that made up the material.

Original analysis: Estimates of nucleated cell counts were drawn from the amplification of reference gene primers. Profiling relied on immunoSEQ multiplex PCR, and the TCRdb table lists in-frame clones only, not all of them. D and trimming come from the DNA, and the V and J calls and clone size come from that table. The sample consists of roughly 260,000 clones, approximately 86% of them appearing once. Germline CDR1 and CDR2: MNHEY and SMNVEV (reference sequence). The CDR3 contains 13 residues. V lost 6 bases, J lost 3 bases, and 4 bases stayed unmatched. The TCR originated in a woman between 18 and 29 years old who had recovered from COVID-19. The rearrangement links TRBV27 to TRBJ1-2; TRBD1 agrees at 7 bases. The specimen was PBMCs or T cells enriched from blood (not recorded which). In nucleotides, the CDR3 is TGTGCCAGCAGAACCGGGACAGACTATGGCTACACCTTC. Protein sequence: CASRTGTDYGYTF.